This TCR beta chain was identified in a study of T cells in Graves' hyperthyroidism and ophthalmopathy. General study results and limits: In the analysis, a 13 V-J model separated ophthalmopathy from stable hyperthyroidism.

This clonotype was counted many times. What it binds is unknown. The CDR3 sequence is 14 residues long. CDR1 and CDR2 (germline): LNHNV, YYDKDF (reference sequence). The ends lost 0 bases at V and 6 bases at J; junction bases unmatched: 4. RNA transcripts gave rise to amplified TCR beta CDR3 regions. First-round RT-PCR of the TCR CDR3 relied on the HTBI primer set. TCRdb re-derived calls from the multiplex PCR reads in MiXCR, one entry per CDR3 protein. The table shows 400,000 to 550,000 distinct CDR3 sequences, with around a quarter occurring only once. Ophthalmopathy patients showed a Clinical Activity Score of at least 3, NOSPECS grade of at least 4 and duration under 3 months. Lactation, pregnancy, other autoimmune disease or uncontrolled infection excluded patients. The study based diagnoses on clinical symptoms, serum thyroxine and TRAb, thyroid ultrasound and orbital computed tomography.

V and J are TRBV15 and TRBJ2-7, with 8 bases lining up with TRBD1. This sequence was found in a woman under 40 with Graves' ophthalmopathy. Sequenced: blood. The CDR3 reads CATSRDQGASEQYF. CDR3 bases: TGTGCCACCAGCAGAGATCAGGGGGCGAGCGAGCAGTACTTC.